A selection of T cell receptor beta chains follows, all from one sample in a study of T cell responses to AZD1222 COVID-19 vaccine. Repertoires were generated with immunoSEQ multiplex PCR, while TCRdb's copy carries only in-frame clones and drops some. The table lists 100,000 to 150,000 clones, about nine tenths of them singletons. The sample was peripheral blood, taken 28 days after the second AZD1222 dose. These receptors were taken from an adult who received the AZD1222 COVID-19 vaccine. Each CDR3 is given with its conserved first and last residue. The order of the fields is D gene, V gene, clone size, J gene, CDR3 DNA, CDR3 protein. A D gene is named only where the DNA matches it firmly. Clone size, where shown, is once, few, many, or a class for clones that have expanded.

D gene: .
V gene: TRBV27
clone size: .
J gene: TRBJ2-6
CDR3 DNA: TGTGCCAGCAGCCCAGGACACTCTGGGGCCAACGTCCTGACTTTC
CDR3 protein: CASSPGHSGANVLTF

D gene: TRBD1
V gene: TRBV28
clone size: .
J gene: TRBJ2-3
CDR3 DNA: TGTGCCAGCAGTTTATTCGGGACAGGGAAGATGGGAGTGTCAGATACGCAGTATTTT
CDR3 protein: CASSLFGTGKMGVSDTQYF

D gene: .
V gene: TRBV7-8
clone size: few
J gene: TRBJ2-7
CDR3 DNA: TGTGCCAGCGAAAGCGGAGCCACCTACGAGCAGTACTTC
CDR3 protein: CASESGATYEQYF

D gene: .
V gene: TRBV7-9
clone size: .
J gene: TRBJ1-5
CDR3 DNA: TGTGCCAGCAGCTTAATGACGGATCAGCCCCAGCATTTT
CDR3 protein: CASSLMTDQPQHF

D gene: .
V gene: TRBV11-2
clone size: .
J gene: TRBJ1-4
CDR3 DNA: TGTGCCAGCAGCTTAGACGGGAGGGATGAAAAACTGTTTTTT
CDR3 protein: CASSLDGRDEKLFF

D gene: TRBD1
V gene: TRBV19
clone size: .
J gene: TRBJ1-2
CDR3 DNA: TGTGCCAGTAGAACGACAGGGGGCGCCCATGGCTACACCTTC
CDR3 protein: CASRTTGGAHGYTF

D gene: .
V gene: TRBV7-9
clone size: .
J gene: TRBJ1-2
CDR3 DNA: TGTGCCAGCAGCAGAGGTGTAATCTATGGCTACACCTTC
CDR3 protein: CASSRGVIYGYTF

D gene: TRBD2
V gene: TRBV7-2
clone size: .
J gene: TRBJ2-1
CDR3 DNA: TGTGCCAGCAGCTTAAAGGGACTAGCGGGCTACAATGAGCAGTTCTTC
CDR3 protein: CASSLKGLAGYNEQFF

D gene: TRBD2
V gene: TRBV7-2
clone size: .
J gene: TRBJ2-2
CDR3 DNA: TGTGCCAGCAGCTTAGTTAGCGGGAGGGTGTCCGGGGAGCTGTTTTTT
CDR3 protein: CASSLVSGRVSGELFF

D gene: .
V gene: TRBV27
clone size: .
J gene: TRBJ1-4
CDR3 DNA: TGTGCCAGCAGGGGACGGCCCAATGAAAAACTGTTTTTT
CDR3 protein: CASRGRPNEKLFF

D gene: .
V gene: TRBV27
clone size: .
J gene: TRBJ1-4
CDR3 DNA: TGTGCCACCGGGGACCGCCGTGAAAAACTGTTTTTT
CDR3 protein: CATGDRREKLFF

D gene: TRBD1
V gene: TRBV5-1
clone size: .
J gene: TRBJ1-6
CDR3 DNA: TGCGCCAGCAGCTTGTTACAGGGGGAGTCACCCCTCCACTTT
CDR3 protein: CASSLLQGESPLHF

D gene: .
V gene: TRBV6-2/TRBV6-3
clone size: once
J gene: TRBJ1-2
CDR3 DNA: TGTGCCAGCAGTTTCCCGAGGGGTGAGGGCTACACCTTC
CDR3 protein: CASSFPRGEGYTF

D gene: TRBD2
V gene: TRBV5-6
clone size: .
J gene: TRBJ2-1
CDR3 DNA: TGTGCCAGCAGCTCGGGACTAGCGGAGTACAATGAGCAGTTCTTC
CDR3 protein: CASSSGLAEYNEQFF

D gene: .
V gene: TRBV28
clone size: .
J gene: TRBJ2-7
CDR3 DNA: TGTGCCAGCAGTTCGGTACGGGGGGCGCGGTTCGAGCAGTACTTC
CDR3 protein: CASSSVRGARFEQYF

D gene: TRBD1
V gene: TRBV11-1
clone size: .
J gene: TRBJ2-5
CDR3 DNA: TGTGCCAGCAGCTCGGGGGGCGGGACAGGGAAGGAGACCCAGTACTTC
CDR3 protein: CASSSGGGTGKETQYF

D gene: .
V gene: TRBV10-2
clone size: .
J gene: TRBJ2-7
CDR3 DNA: TGCGCCAGCAGTGGGTTTTCCTACGAGCAGTACTTC
CDR3 protein: CASSGFSYEQYF

D gene: .
V gene: TRBV11-3
clone size: .
J gene: TRBJ1-1
CDR3 DNA: TGTGCCAGCAGCTTCGGTAGCGGGGGAGGGAAGAACACTGAAGCTTTCTTT
CDR3 protein: CASSFGSGGGKNTEAFF

D gene: .
V gene: TRBV18
clone size: .
J gene: TRBJ2-6
CDR3 DNA: TGTGCCAGCTCACCACTAGGCGTGAGCTCTGGGGCCAACGTCCTGACTTTC
CDR3 protein: CASSPLGVSSGANVLTF

D gene: .
V gene: TRBV6-4
clone size: .
J gene: TRBJ1-4
CDR3 DNA: TGTGCCAGCAGTGACTCCTGGGATGCAACTAATGAAAAACTGTTTTTT
CDR3 protein: CASSDSWDATNEKLFF

D gene: .
V gene: TRBV5-1
clone size: .
J gene: TRBJ2-1
CDR3 DNA: TGCGCCAGCAGCTTGGAATTCGCGGAGGCGGGTGAGCAGTTCTTC
CDR3 protein: CASSLEFAEAGEQFF

D gene: .
V gene: TRBV20-1
clone size: .
J gene: TRBJ2-5
CDR3 DNA: TGCAGCCCCATGTACCAAGAGACCCAGTACTTC
CDR3 protein: CSPMYQETQYF

D gene: .
V gene: TRBV30
clone size: .
J gene: TRBJ2-1
CDR3 DNA: TGTGCCTGGAATCGTAGGAGCTCCTACAATGAGCAGTTCTTC
CDR3 protein: CAWNRRSSYNEQFF

D gene: .
V gene: TRBV11-3
clone size: .
J gene: TRBJ2-5
CDR3 DNA: TGTGCCAGCAGCCACCAATCGAGTTACCAAGAGACCCAGTACTTC
CDR3 protein: CASSHQSSYQETQYF

D gene: TRBD2
V gene: TRBV7-3
clone size: .
J gene: TRBJ2-3
CDR3 DNA: TGTGCCAGCAGCCCCAGCGGGGGGGCTGGAGATACGCAGTATTTT
CDR3 protein: CASSPSGGAGDTQYF

D gene: .
V gene: TRBV19
clone size: .
J gene: TRBJ1-2
CDR3 DNA: TGTGCCAGTACCCCTTCGGGCTCCACCTATGGCTACACCTTC
CDR3 protein: CASTPSGSTYGYTF

D gene: .
V gene: TRBV18
clone size: once
J gene: TRBJ1-4
CDR3 DNA: TGTGCCAGCTCACCCCGCCTAGGTGAGGATGAAAAACTGTTTTTT
CDR3 protein: CASSPRLGEDEKLFF

D gene: .
V gene: TRBV11-3
clone size: .
J gene: TRBJ2-2
CDR3 DNA: TGTGCCAGCAGCTTAGATGGACGGTTTAACACCGGGGAGCTGTTTTTT
CDR3 protein: CASSLDGRFNTGELFF

D gene: .
V gene: TRBV27
clone size: .
J gene: TRBJ1-5
CDR3 DNA: TGTGCCAGCAGTGTTGACAGGCTCAATCAGCCCCAGCATTTT
CDR3 protein: CASSVDRLNQPQHF

D gene: .
V gene: TRBV9
clone size: .
J gene: TRBJ1-1
CDR3 DNA: TGTGCCAGCAGCCCCGCCAGGGACATCGCAGCTTTCTTT
CDR3 protein: CASSPARDIAAFF

D gene: .
V gene: TRBV7-7
clone size: .
J gene: TRBJ2-5
CDR3 DNA: TGTGCCAGCAGCTTAGGCAGCCTAGAGACCCAGTACTTC
CDR3 protein: CASSLGSLETQYF

D gene: TRBD1
V gene: TRBV5-6
clone size: .
J gene: TRBJ1-5
CDR3 DNA: TGTGCCAGCAGCCCCCCGACAGGGTATAGCAATCAGCCCCAGCATTTT
CDR3 protein: CASSPPTGYSNQPQHF

D gene: .
V gene: TRBV9
clone size: .
J gene: TRBJ2-1
CDR3 DNA: TGTGCCAGCAGCGGGGGCCCAAGCTCCTACAATGAGCAGTTCTTC
CDR3 protein: CASSGGPSSYNEQFF

D gene: .
V gene: TRBV24-1
clone size: .
J gene: TRBJ2-1
CDR3 DNA: TGTGCCACCTCGGGTCGGGGAAGAGGGGAATCCTACAATGAGCAGTTCTTC
CDR3 protein: CATSGRGRGESYNEQFF

D gene: .
V gene: TRBV6-5
clone size: once
J gene: TRBJ2-1
CDR3 DNA: TGTGCCAGCAGTTTCGACCGGCGGGCCCCCTACAATGAGCAGTTCTTC
CDR3 protein: CASSFDRRAPYNEQFF

D gene: .
V gene: TRBV4-1
clone size: .
J gene: TRBJ1-6
CDR3 DNA: TGCGCCAGCAGCCAAGATTTTAAGGCGAGCTCCTATAATTCACCCCTCCACTTT
CDR3 protein: CASSQDFKASSYNSPLHF

D gene: TRBD2
V gene: TRBV4-1
clone size: .
J gene: TRBJ2-7
CDR3 DNA: TGCGCCAGCAGCCCGGGACTAGCGGGAAGCTCCTACGAGCAGTACTTC
CDR3 protein: CASSPGLAGSSYEQYF

D gene: .
V gene: TRBV18
clone size: .
J gene: TRBJ2-1
CDR3 DNA: TGTGCCAGCTCACCACTAGGCGCCGTGAATGAGCAGTTCTTC
CDR3 protein: CASSPLGAVNEQFF

D gene: .
V gene: TRBV28
clone size: .
J gene: TRBJ2-1
CDR3 DNA: TGTGCCAGCAGTTCAAACAATGAGCAGTTCTTC
CDR3 protein: CASSSNNEQFF

D gene: TRBD2
V gene: TRBV18
clone size: once
J gene: TRBJ2-1
CDR3 DNA: TGTGCCAGCTCCCCCTCTAGCGGCTCCTACAATGAGCAGTTCTTC
CDR3 protein: CASSPSSGSYNEQFF

D gene: .
V gene: TRBV30
clone size: .
J gene: TRBJ1-1
CDR3 DNA: TGTGCCTGGAGTGCTGTGGACCTGGGAGCTTTCTTT
CDR3 protein: CAWSAVDLGAFF

D gene: .
V gene: TRBV15
clone size: .
J gene: TRBJ1-3
CDR3 DNA: TGTGCCACCAGCAGAGATTTCGTGAGCTCTGGAAACACCATATATTTT
CDR3 protein: CATSRDFVSSGNTIYF

D gene: .
V gene: TRBV14
clone size: .
J gene: TRBJ1-3
CDR3 DNA: TGTGCCAGCAGCCAAGTAATCCGGGTGGGAGGCCCTGGAAACACCATATATTTT
CDR3 protein: CASSQVIRVGGPGNTIYF

D gene: .
V gene: TRBV6-2/TRBV6-3
clone size: once
J gene: TRBJ1-1
CDR3 DNA: TGTGCCAGCGGCCTGACACGCCCGGGACGGAACACTGAAGCTTTCTTT
CDR3 protein: CASGLTRPGRNTEAFF

D gene: TRBD1
V gene: TRBV18
clone size: .
J gene: TRBJ1-4
CDR3 DNA: TGTGCCAGCTCACCACGGACAGGGGATTATAATGAAAAACTGTTTTTT
CDR3 protein: CASSPRTGDYNEKLFF